Below are 18 T cell receptor beta chains sequenced from a single sample in a study of Graves' ophthalmopathy and Graves' hyperthyroidism. Beta-chain TCR CDR3 regions were amplified from RNA transcripts. HTBI primers were used in a first-round RT-PCR, which preceded a second-round multiplex PCR. TCRdb processed the multiplex PCR reads anew with MiXCR; each CDR3 protein has one entry. The sample consists of approximately 210,000 distinct CDR3 sequences, roughly 29% of them appearing once. Sequenced input: peripheral blood. These receptors came from a man over 45 with Graves' ophthalmopathy.

The rearrangement joins TRBV6-5 to TRBJ1-5; D perhaps matches TRBD1 (5 bases). This CDR3 has 15 amino acids. V shed 0 bases and J shed 1 base, with 7 bases lying between them. Germline V gives CDR1 MNHEY, CDR2 SVGAGI. CDR3 in amino acids: CASSYSGESNQPQHF. The CDR3 coding sequence is TGTGCCAGCAGTTACTCGGGGGAGAGCAATCAGCCCCAGCATTTT.

This clonotype was seen ten or more times. The rearrangement joins TRBV6-2 or TRBV6-3 to TRBJ2-7; 8 bases line up with TRBD1. The CDR3 is made up of 13 amino acids. The V gene end was trimmed by 10 bases and the J gene end by 5 bases; junction bases not matched to a gene: 10. Germline CDR1 and CDR2: MNHEY and SVGEGT. DNA for the CDR3: TGTGCCACCTCCCGGACAGGGTACGACGAGCAGTACTTC. Encoded protein: CATSRTGYDEQYF.

This chain links TRBV13 with TRBJ2-7; 7 bases agree with TRBD1. Germline CDR1 reads PRHDT; CDR2 reads FYEKMQ (reference sequence). V was clipped by 4 bases and J by 6 bases; unmatched bases: 15. The CDR3 length is 16 residues. CDR3 DNA sequence: TGTGCCAGCAGCTCCCGCCGGGACCAAAACAGGGGCGAGCAGTACTTC. Its translation: CASSSRRDQNRGEQYF.

This clonotype was seen ten or more times. CDR3 in DNA: TGTGCCAGCAGTTACCCGGGGGGAGAAACTAACACTGAAGCTTTCTTT. Its translation: CASSYPGGETNTEAFF. The chain recombines TRBV6-2 or TRBV6-3 with TRBJ1-1, with D perhaps TRBD1 (5 bases). Germline V gene lookup returns CDR1 MNHEY and CDR2 SVGEGT. V was pared by 2 bases and J by 2 bases, with 15 bases between. This CDR3 region has 16 residues.

This clonotype was seen repeatedly, ten times or more. The chain joins TRBV7-2 to TRBJ2-5, with D possibly being TRBD2 (6 bases). V was trimmed by 5 bases and J by 5 bases, leaving 15 bases between them. CDR1 is SGHTA, CDR2 FQGNSA, per germline. The CDR3 is 14 amino acids. In DNA form, the CDR3 reads TGTGCCAGCAGCCGGGACTCACGCACTGAGACCCAGTACTTC. This gives the protein CASSRDSRTETQYF.

The table lists this clonotype with many counts. The V call is TRBV20-1, the J call TRBJ1-1; D unresolved. The CDR3 length is 13 residues. The V end lost 4 bases, the J end lost 0 bases, and 9 bases lay between the germline ends. Per the germline V gene, CDR1 is DFQATT and CDR2 is SNEGSKA (reference sequence). The CDR3 nucleotides read TGCAGTGCTACCTCGATAATGAACACTGAAGCTTTCTTT. It yields the protein CSATSIMNTEAFF.

This sequence joins TRBV30 and TRBJ1-1; D might be TRBD1 (5 bases). This CDR3 is built from 13 residues. Trimming removed 0 bases at V and 2 bases at J, with 7 bases between. Germline loops: CDR1 GTSNPN, CDR2 SVGIG (reference sequence). CDR3 in DNA: TGTGCCTGGAGTGTGGGGGGAAACACTGAAGCTTTCTTT. Translation gives CAWSVGGNTEAFF. The whole variable domain, remainder taken from reference TRBV30 and TRBJ1-1, is SQTIHQWPATLVQPVGSPLSLECTVEGTSNPNLYWYRQAAGRGLQLLFYSVGIGQISSEVPQNLSASRPQDRQFILSSKKLLLSDSGFYLCAWSVGGNTEAFFGQGTRLTVV.

This clonotype is medium-sized (0.01 to 0.1%) within its sample. The chain has TRBV28 and TRBJ2-2; D might be TRBD1 (6 bases). Per germline, CDR1 MDHEN and CDR2 SYDVKM. The CDR3 has 14 residues. V was cut by 6 bases and J by 3 bases, with 11 bases left in between. The CDR3 here is CASRDSWDTGELFF. CDR3 sequence (DNA): TGTGCCAGCAGGGACAGTTGGGACACCGGGGAGCTGTTTTTT.

This clonotype appeared many times. The chain is built from TRBV7-9 and TRBJ2-5; 11 positions agree with TRBD2. Germline V lookup: CDR1 SEHNR, CDR2 FQNEAQ (reference sequence). Losses at the gene ends were 6 bases for V and 4 bases for J; bases not matched to a gene: 10. CDR3 size: 16 residues. The CDR3 sequence: CASSPLLAGVRETQYF. The DNA of the CDR3 is TGTGCCAGCAGTCCCCTACTAGCGGGAGTTCGAGAGACCCAGTACTTC. Full variable domain (rest looked up from reference TRBV7-9 and TRBJ2-5): DTGVSQNPRHKITKRGQNVTFRCDPISEHNRLYWYRQTLGQGPEFLTYFQNEAQLEKSRLLSDRFSAERPKGSFSTLEIQRTEQGDSAMYLCASSPLLAGVRETQYFGPGTRLLVL.

The table lists this clonotype with many counts. The chain carries TRBV12-3 or TRBV12-4 and TRBJ2-5, with TRBD1 as a possible D gene (5 bases). This CDR3 comprises 16 residues. Trimming pared 3 bases from V and 5 bases from J, leaving 19 bases between. The CDR3 spells CASSFWGLKIRETQYF. The DNA for the CDR3 is TGTGCCAGCAGTTTTTGGGGCCTAAAGATACGGGAGACCCAGTACTTC.

This clonotype was found many times. This chain links TRBV19 with TRBJ2-3; D unresolved. The CDR3 is made up of 13 amino acids. CDR1 and CDR2 from the germline V gene are LNHDA and SQIVND (reference sequence). Trimming cost V 6 bases and J 0 bases, with 7 bases left between them. CDR3 nucleotides: TGTGCCAGTAGCAACCCTAGCACAGATACGCAGTATTTT. This translates into CASSNPSTDTQYF.

The sample holds many counts of this clonotype. V and J are TRBV6-2 or TRBV6-3 and TRBJ2-7; D is ambiguous. V lost 6 bases and J 4 bases, leaving 16 bases between the germline ends. CDR1 and CDR2 (germline): MNHEY, SVGEGT. The CDR3 is made up of 14 amino acids. The CDR3 region has the DNA TGTGCCAGCAGACACGGCGCTTTTCTTTACGAGCAGTACTTC. It codes for CASRHGAFLYEQYF.

This chain connects TRBV6-2 or TRBV6-3 to TRBJ2-7; 13 bases line up with TRBD2. V lost 4 bases to trimming and J lost 3 bases; unmatched junction nucleotides: 3. Germline V gene sequence: CDR1 MNHEY, CDR2 SVGEGT. This CDR3 comprises 15 residues. CDR3: CASSWGLAGNYEQYF. CDR3 DNA sequence: TGTGCCAGCAGTTGGGGACTAGCGGGGAACTACGAGCAGTACTTC.

This clonotype showed up many times. This sequence joins TRBV5-6 and TRBJ1-5; D perhaps matches TRBD1 (6 bases). The germline CDR1 and CDR2 sequences are SGHDT and YYEEEE. V lost 4 bases and J 0 bases, leaving 11 bases between the germline ends. The CDR3 is 15 residues long. The CDR3 reads CASSLGHSSNQPQHF. The CDR3 region has the DNA TGTGCCAGCAGCCTGGGACATTCTAGCAATCAGCCCCAGCATTTT.

The table lists this clonotype with many counts. The V gene is TRBV19, the J gene TRBJ1-2, with D possibly being TRBD1 (6 bases). This CDR3 has 12 residues. Germline CDR1 is LNHDA and CDR2 is SQIVND (reference sequence). The V gene lost 8 bases and the J gene lost 1 base, with 8 bases spanning the gap. Here the CDR3 reads CASGQLNYGYTF. The CDR3 region has the DNA TGTGCCAGTGGACAGCTTAACTATGGCTACACCTTC.

The table lists this clonotype with a few counts. The chain joins TRBV12-3 or TRBV12-4 to TRBJ2-2, with D tentatively TRBD1 (6 bases). There are 16 residues in the CDR3. Trimming pared 3 bases from V and 1 base from J, leaving 12 bases between. CDR3 coding DNA: TGTGCCAGCAGTTTTGCCTCGACAGGGAACACCGGGGAGCTGTTTTTT. It specifies CASSFASTGNTGELFF.

The chain carries TRBV28 and TRBJ2-5; D gene ambiguous. V lost 3 bases to trimming and J lost 2 bases, with 16 bases between them. This CDR3 comprises 16 residues. Germline V gene sequence: CDR1 MDHEN, CDR2 SYDVKM. For the CDR3, the DNA is TGTGCCAGCAGTTTCGGAAAGAAAGAAGGGCAAGAGACCCAGTACTTC. Protein product: CASSFGKKEGQETQYF.

This clonotype came up many times. CDR3 sequence: CASSVPRSETQYF. CDR3 DNA: TGTGCCAGCAGTGTACCGCGAAGTGAGACCCAGTACTTC. The chain has TRBV28 and TRBJ2-5; D is ambiguous. V gave up 5 bases and J gave up 5 bases, with 12 bases separating them. Germline CDR1 MDHEN, CDR2 SYDVKM. This CDR3 has 13 amino acids.